A selection of T cell receptor beta chains follows, all from one sample in a study of early T cells in non-severe SARS-CoV-2 infection. MiXCR, applied by TCRdb to the 5' RACE reads, yields one record per CDR3 protein. The sample shows 65,000 to 75,000 distinct CDR3 sequences, 11% of them seen only once. Sequencing was performed on whole blood. The origin of the receptors is an adult who was a healthcare worker with PCR-confirmed SARS-CoV-2 infection or an uninfected control (not recorded which). Each CDR3 is given with its conserved first and last residue. A D gene is named only where the DNA matches it firmly. Some rows have no size entry. The others give once, few or many, or a class for an expanded clone.

v_gene	j_gene	len	abundance	d_gene	CDR3nt	CDR3aa
TRBV29-1	TRBJ2-7	13	.	.	TGCAGCGTTATAGGGGCCCAGACCTACGAGCAGTACTTC	CSVIGAQTYEQYF
TRBV6-6	TRBJ1-2	14	.	.	TGTGCCAGCAGTTACCCCCGGGGGGCCTATGGCTACACCTTC	CASSYPRGAYGYTF
TRBV6-5	TRBJ1-2	14	.	.	TGTGCCAGCAGTTACTCTCTGGGGGACTATGGCTACACCTTC	CASSYSLGDYGYTF
TRBV6-1	TRBJ2-6	14	many	.	TGTGCCAGCAGTGATGGTGGCGGGGCCAACGTCCTGACTTTC	CASSDGGGANVLTF
TRBV3-1	TRBJ2-1	18	many	TRBD2	TGTGCCAGCAGCCAAGATATAAGGCTAGCGGGAGCCCCGGCGGAGCAGTTCTTC	CASSQDIRLAGAPAEQFF
TRBV6-1	TRBJ1-6	15	many	.	TGTGCCAGCGACCACAGCAGCTCCTATAATTCACCCCTCCACTTT	CASDHSSSYNSPLHF
TRBV5-8	TRBJ2-7	14	many	TRBD2	TGTGCCAGCAGCTTGTCTAGCGGGGGTTACGAGCAGTACTTC	CASSLSSGGYEQYF
TRBV7-9	TRBJ2-3	14	.	TRBD2	TGTGCCAGCAGCTCACGGACTAGCGGAGATACGCAGTATTTT	CASSSRTSGDTQYF
TRBV6-5	TRBJ2-7	14	many	.	TGTGCCAGCAGCCAAGGGGCGGGATACCACGAGCAGTACTTC	CASSQGAGYHEQYF
TRBV2	TRBJ2-2	15	many	TRBD1	TGTGCCAGCAGTGATGGCAGGGGGCCTACCGGGGAGCTGTTTTTT	CASSDGRGPTGELFF
TRBV7-9	TRBJ1-1	14	few	.	TGTGCCAGCAGCTTATCAGAGGGGAACACTGAAGCTTTCTTT	CASSLSEGNTEAFF
TRBV20-1	TRBJ1-3	14	few	.	TGCAGTGCTCCGGACAGTAGCTCTGGAAACACCATATATTTT	CSAPDSSSGNTIYF
TRBV3-1	TRBJ2-1	11	.	.	TGTGCCAGCAGCCAAATGAATGAGCAGTTCTTC	CASSQMNEQFF
TRBV11-2	TRBJ2-7	13	few	.	TGTGCCAGCAGCTTAGAGCGCGCATACGAGCAGTACTTC	CASSLERAYEQYF
TRBV27	TRBJ2-1	15	many	TRBD1	TGTGCCAGCAGTTCGGGACAGGGGGATTACAATGAGCAGTTCTTC	CASSSGQGDYNEQFF
TRBV6-6	TRBJ1-4	13	few	.	TGTGCCAGCAGCCCCTTACTTAGGGAAAAACTGTTTTTT	CASSPLLREKLFF
TRBV20-1	TRBJ1-2	14	.	.	TGCAGTGGTCCTCGCGACGCCTTGAACTATGGCTACACCTTC	CSGPRDALNYGYTF
TRBV18	TRBJ1-1	12	.	.	TGTGCCAGCTCACCAGTGAGGACTGAAGCTTTCTTT	CASSPVRTEAFF
TRBV10-3	TRBJ2-2	16	few	.	TGTGCCTCCCGAGCTGGACCCGCGCCGAACACCGGGGAGCTGTTTTTT	CASRAGPAPNTGELFF
TRBV4-1	TRBJ2-1	15	many	.	TGCGCCAGCAGCCAAGTCTGGGACACCTCCAATGAGCAGTTCTTC	CASSQVWDTSNEQFF
TRBV5-4	TRBJ2-1	14	many	.	TGTGCCAGCAGTCCGTCCCGGGCGGGATATGAGCAGTTCTTC	CASSPSRAGYEQFF
TRBV11-3	TRBJ2-1	17	many	TRBD2	TGTGCCAGCAGCTTCGCCCCTGTTAGCGGGAGCCTAGGTGAGCAGTTCTTC	CASSFAPVSGSLGEQFF
TRBV20-1	TRBJ1-4	13	few	TRBD1	TGCAGTGCTAGAACCACAGGGGACGAAAAACTGTTTTTT	CSARTTGDEKLFF